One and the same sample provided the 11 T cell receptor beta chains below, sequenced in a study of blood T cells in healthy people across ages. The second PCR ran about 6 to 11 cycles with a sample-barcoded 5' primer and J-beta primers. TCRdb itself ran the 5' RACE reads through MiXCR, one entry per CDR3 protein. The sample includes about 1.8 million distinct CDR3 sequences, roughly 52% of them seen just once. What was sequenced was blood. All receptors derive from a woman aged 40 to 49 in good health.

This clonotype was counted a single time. DNA for the CDR3: TGTGCCAGCAGTTTACATGGGGCAGATTCTTCGGATTCACCCCTCCACTTT. It translates to CASSLHGADSSDSPLHF. V usage is TRBV12-3 or TRBV12-4 and J usage is TRBJ1-6, with D perhaps TRBD1 (5 bases). V was cut by 2 bases and J by 8 bases, with 19 bases left in between. The length of the CDR3 is 17 residues.

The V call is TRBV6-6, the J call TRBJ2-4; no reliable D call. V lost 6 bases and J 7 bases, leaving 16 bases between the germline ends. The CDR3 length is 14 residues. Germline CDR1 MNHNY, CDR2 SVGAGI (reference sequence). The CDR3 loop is CASRPRQERNIQYF. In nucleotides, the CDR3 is TGTGCCAGCAGACCTCGACAAGAACGGAACATTCAGTACTTC.

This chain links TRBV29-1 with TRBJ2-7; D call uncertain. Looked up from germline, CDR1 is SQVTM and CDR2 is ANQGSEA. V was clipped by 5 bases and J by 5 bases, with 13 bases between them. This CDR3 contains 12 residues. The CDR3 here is CSVKFASDEQYF. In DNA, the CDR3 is TGCAGCGTTAAGTTCGCCAGCGACGAGCAGTACTTC.

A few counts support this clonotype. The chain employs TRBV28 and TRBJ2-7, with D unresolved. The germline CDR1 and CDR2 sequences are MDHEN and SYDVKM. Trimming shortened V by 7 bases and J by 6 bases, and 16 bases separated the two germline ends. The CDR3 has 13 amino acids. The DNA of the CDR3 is TGTGCCAGCAACCATAAGAGGTTAGGCGAGCAGTACTTC. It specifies CASNHKRLGEQYF.

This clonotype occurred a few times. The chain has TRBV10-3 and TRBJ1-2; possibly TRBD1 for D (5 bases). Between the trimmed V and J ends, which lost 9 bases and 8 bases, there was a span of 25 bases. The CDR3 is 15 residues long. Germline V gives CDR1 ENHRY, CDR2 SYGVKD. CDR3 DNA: TGTGCCATTCGTTCCGACAGAGATAGCATCAACGGCTACACCTTC. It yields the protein CAIRSDRDSINGYTF.

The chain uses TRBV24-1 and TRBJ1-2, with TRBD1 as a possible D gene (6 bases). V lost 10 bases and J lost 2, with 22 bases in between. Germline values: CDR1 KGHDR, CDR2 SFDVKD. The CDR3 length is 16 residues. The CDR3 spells CATQGGSGTLNYGYTF. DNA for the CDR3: TGTGCCACACAGGGCGGCTCAGGGACGCTAAACTATGGCTACACCTTC.

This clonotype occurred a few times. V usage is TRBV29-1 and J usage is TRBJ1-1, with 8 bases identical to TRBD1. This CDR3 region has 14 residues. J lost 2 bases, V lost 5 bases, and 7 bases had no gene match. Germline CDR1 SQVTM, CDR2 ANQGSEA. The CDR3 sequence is CSVPADRDNTEAFF. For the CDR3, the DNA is TGCAGCGTTCCGGCGGACAGGGATAACACTGAAGCTTTCTTT.

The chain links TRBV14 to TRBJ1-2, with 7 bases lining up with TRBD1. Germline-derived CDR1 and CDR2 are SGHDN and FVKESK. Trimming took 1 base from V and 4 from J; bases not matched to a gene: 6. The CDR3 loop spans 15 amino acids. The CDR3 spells CASSQGRQGVYGYTF. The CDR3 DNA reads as TGTGCCAGCAGCCAAGGGCGACAGGGCGTCTATGGCTACACCTTC.

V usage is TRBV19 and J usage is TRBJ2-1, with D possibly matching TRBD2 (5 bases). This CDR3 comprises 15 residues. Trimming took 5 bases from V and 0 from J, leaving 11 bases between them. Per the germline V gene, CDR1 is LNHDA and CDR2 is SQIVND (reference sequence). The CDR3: CASSQDWSSYNEQFF. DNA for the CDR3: TGTGCCAGTAGTCAGGACTGGAGCTCCTACAATGAGCAGTTCTTC.

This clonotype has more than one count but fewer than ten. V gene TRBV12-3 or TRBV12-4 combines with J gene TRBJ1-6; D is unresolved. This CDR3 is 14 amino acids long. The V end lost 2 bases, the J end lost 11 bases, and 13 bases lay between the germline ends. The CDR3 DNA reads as TGTGCCAGCAGTTTATCCGGCGCGGTCCCACCCCTCCACTTT. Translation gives CASSLSGAVPPLHF.

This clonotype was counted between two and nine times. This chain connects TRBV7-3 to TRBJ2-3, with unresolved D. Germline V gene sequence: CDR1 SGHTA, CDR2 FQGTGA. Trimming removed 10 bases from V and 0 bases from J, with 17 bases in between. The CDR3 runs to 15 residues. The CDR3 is CATSQDGTSTDTQYF. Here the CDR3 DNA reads TGTGCCACTTCCCAGGACGGTACTAGCACAGATACGCAGTATTTT.